Listed below are T cell receptor beta chains from one sample, sequenced in a study of T cell responses to AZD1222 COVID-19 vaccine. Generated by immunoSEQ multiplex PCR, the TCRdb table keeps only in-frame clones and is missing some. Here the sample spans 100,000 to 150,000 clones, around 80% being singletons. Sequencing was performed on peripheral blood, taken 28 days after the second AZD1222 dose. Receptors were obtained from an adult who received the AZD1222 COVID-19 vaccine. The CDR3 runs from the conserved cysteine through the conserved F or W. The order of the fields is V gene, J gene, CDR3 protein.

TRBV28	TRBJ1-2	CASSASWGNYGYTF
TRBV7-3	TRBJ2-5	CASSRSSGETQYF
TRBV7-9	TRBJ2-5	CASSFLTGRGTQYF
TRBV19	TRBJ1-5	CASSIGQGGQPQHF
TRBV9	TRBJ2-2	CASSPRGTGGTGELFF
TRBV28	TRBJ1-2	CASRPGGYGYTF
TRBV28	TRBJ1-6	CASSRAGGWNSPLHF
TRBV6-6	TRBJ2-7	CASSIDRASYEQYF
TRBV29-1	TRBJ2-3	CSVQGFADTQYF
TRBV9	TRBJ1-1	CASSSGGTEAFF
TRBV7-6	TRBJ2-7	CASSFGQGKAYEQYF
TRBV7-2	TRBJ2-3	CASSPTWRQSTDTQYF
TRBV5-1	TRBJ1-1	CASSLIPANTEAFF
TRBV9	TRBJ1-1	CASSTTANTEAFF
TRBV28	TRBJ2-5	CASSYLAVWGVGTQYF
TRBV5-8	TRBJ1-2	CASSWDLYGYTF
TRBV6-6	TRBJ2-7	CASSGDSYEQYF
TRBV7-9	TRBJ1-6	CASSLEGGNSPLHF
TRBV9	TRBJ2-1	CASSVGGSTYNEQFF
TRBV4-1	TRBJ2-7	CASSQEQGTLYEQYF
TRBV7-6	TRBJ2-1	CASSIPSGGASHEQFF
TRBV5-1	TRBJ1-1	CASSLRPGQGATEAFF
TRBV28	TRBJ2-1	CASSANTGLGSGSEQFF
TRBV24-1	TRBJ2-2	CATSDLDGTGELFF
TRBV19	TRBJ2-5	CASSIDPGLAQTQYF
TRBV4-3	TRBJ2-1	CASSQESTINEQFF
TRBV7-6	TRBJ1-1	CASSLDDKRTGDTEAFF
TRBV10-3	TRBJ1-2	CAISGTGWDGYTF
TRBV3-1/TRBV3-2	TRBJ1-2	CASSQGFGWPGGYTF
TRBV18	TRBJ1-1	CASSPPSAGNTEAFF
TRBV6-1	TRBJ2-7	CASSEGTGPYEQYF
TRBV29-1	TRBJ1-2	CSVEDQGALGYTF
TRBV13	TRBJ2-7	CASSLDWRGQSYEQYF
TRBV6-2/TRBV6-3	TRBJ2-7	CASSYSISPEISYEQYF
TRBV4-3	TRBJ2-1	CASSQTTSSYNEQFF
TRBV3-1/TRBV3-2	TRBJ2-7	CASSQAGGWYEQYF
TRBV5-4	TRBJ1-1	CASSRLDGPEAFF
TRBV24-1	TRBJ1-2	CATSDLYGYTF
TRBV25-1	TRBJ2-2	CASSDPNTGELFF
TRBV4-3	TRBJ1-2	CASSQLSGDHNYGYTF
TRBV3-1/TRBV3-2	TRBJ2-7	CASSQESWQWEQYF
TRBV6-4	TRBJ2-2	CASSGDNTGELFF
TRBV6-5	TRBJ2-1	CASREGPAWDNEQFF
TRBV10-3	TRBJ1-2	CAISRAGTDGYTF
TRBV30	TRBJ1-1	CAWSRQAHTEAFF
TRBV10-3	TRBJ2-1	CAITPGPSGGEQFF
TRBV6-5	TRBJ2-1	CASSYGGRGRNNEQFF
TRBV11-2	TRBJ1-4	CASSLDGITNEKLFF
TRBV9	TRBJ1-6	CASSSRVGASPLHF